These 15 T cell receptor beta chains originate from one sample sequenced in a study of T cell changes during pregnancy in multiple sclerosis. Profiled with immunoSEQ multiplex PCR; TCRdb holds only in-frame clones, not every one. This table has tens of thousands of clones, 92% appearing once. The source material was peripheral blood, sampled before pregnancy. The receptors were gathered from a female donor with multiple sclerosis, enrolled in a pregnancy study.

The chain couples TRBV6-1 to TRBJ2-1, with 11 bases identical to TRBD2. In germline, CDR1 is MNHNS, CDR2 SASEGT. Trimming took 6 bases from V and 9 from J; bases not matched to a gene: 10. CDR3 size: 15 residues. CDR3 in DNA: TGTGCCAGCAGACCACTAGCGGGAGAATACGGTGAGCAGTTCTTC. It is translated as CASRPLAGEYGEQFF.

The chain has TRBV19 and TRBJ2-7; perhaps TRBD2 as D (5 bases). In germline, CDR1 is LNHDA, CDR2 SQIVND (reference sequence). The CDR3 is 12 residues long. V lost 2 bases to trimming and J lost 5 bases, with 7 bases between them. The CDR3 loop reads CASSISTNEQYF. The CDR3 DNA is TGTGCCAGTAGTATATCGACTAACGAGCAGTACTTC.

The V and J genes are TRBV4-1 and TRBJ2-1; possibly TRBD2 for D (5 bases). V was trimmed by 1 base and J by 0 bases, leaving 13 bases between them. This CDR3 has 17 amino acids. Looked up from germline, CDR1 is MGHRA and CDR2 is YSYEKL. The CDR3, as DNA: TGCGCCAGCAGCCAAGGCTTGGAGCGGCACTCCTACAATGAGCAGTTCTTC. The encoded protein is CASSQGLERHSYNEQFF.

CDR3 in amino acids: CASSGSGSGVGEQYF. The CDR3 nucleotides read TGTGCCAGCAGCGGGTCGGGTTCGGGGGTGGGAGAGCAGTACTTC. The chain uses TRBV9 and TRBJ2-7; D might be TRBD2 (6 bases). The CDR3 is 15 amino acids. V was shortened by 3 bases and J by 7 bases, with 20 bases between the two germline ends. Germline loops: CDR1 SGDLS, CDR2 YYNGEE.

CDR3 nucleotide sequence: TGTGCCAGCAGTTATGACAGGGGGGGCTACAATGAGCAGTTCTTC. It codes for CASSYDRGGYNEQFF. The rearrangement joins TRBV6-5 to TRBJ2-1; 9 nucleotides line up with TRBD1. The CDR3 has 15 amino acids. V shed 3 bases and J 3 bases; nucleotides not matched to a gene: 3. Germline V lookup: CDR1 MNHEY, CDR2 SVGAGI.

This chain connects TRBV27 to TRBJ2-7; TRBD1 aligns across 7 bases. Per the germline V gene, CDR1 is MNHEY and CDR2 is SMNVEV (reference sequence). V dropped 8 bases and J dropped 2; count of bases not matched to a gene: 9. The CDR3 contains 14 residues. The CDR3 DNA reads TGTGCCAGCGCTCCGGGACAGCCCCCCTACGAGCAGTACTTC. Its translation is CASAPGQPPYEQYF.

Only a few counts were recorded for this clone. This chain joins TRBV7-9 and TRBJ1-1, with D possibly TRBD1 on 6 matching bases. Germline V gene data show CDR1 as SEHNR and CDR2 as FQNEAQ (reference sequence). The CDR3 is made up of 16 amino acids. Trimming shortened V by 7 bases and J by 5 bases, and 23 bases separated the two germline ends. The DNA of the CDR3 is TGTGCCAGCACCAATCCAGGGGTCGGAATAATAACTGAAGCTTTCTTT. Its translation: CASTNPGVGIITEAFF.

The genes are TRBV29-1 and TRBJ2-1; a possible D gene is TRBD2 (7 bases). V was trimmed by 4 bases and J by 1 base, leaving 17 bases between them. The CDR3 loop spans 16 amino acids. Germline loops: CDR1 SQVTM, CDR2 ANQGSEA. The CDR3 region is CSVGASGGGSYNEQFF. In DNA, the CDR3 is TGCAGCGTTGGGGCTAGCGGAGGGGGGTCCTACAATGAGCAGTTCTTC.

V is TRBV30 and J is TRBJ2-7; D is uncertain. The CDR3 extends over 14 amino acids. V was cut by 0 bases and J by 0 bases, with 9 bases left in between. Germline V gene sequence: CDR1 GTSNPN, CDR2 SVGIG (reference sequence). The CDR3 DNA is TGTGCCTGGAGTGTAAGATTAGCCTCCTACGAGCAGTACTTC. As protein: CAWSVRLASYEQYF.

The chain combines TRBV7-9 with TRBJ1-1; a weak D match, TRBD1 (6 bases). Germline V CDR1 and CDR2: SEHNR, FQNEAQ (reference sequence). Trimming pared 3 bases from V and 11 bases from J, leaving 10 bases between. The CDR3 loop spans 11 amino acids. Written as DNA, the CDR3 is TGTGCCAGCAGCTTCCGGGACAAGGCTTTCTTT. It is translated as CASSFRDKAFF.

V usage is TRBV4-2 and J usage is TRBJ2-5; 12 bases are a match to TRBD2. The length of the CDR3 is 16 residues. From germline, CDR1 is LGHNA and CDR2 YNFKEQ. The junction had 7 bases not matched to a gene; V was cut back by 3 bases and J by 5 bases. The CDR3 protein is CASSQTGTSGSETQYF. DNA of the CDR3: TGTGCCAGCAGCCAGACCGGGACTAGCGGGTCGGAGACCCAGTACTTC.

The chain uses TRBV7-9 and TRBJ1-2; a possible D gene is TRBD1 (5 bases). The germline CDR1 and CDR2 sequences are SEHNR and FQNEAQ (reference sequence). The CDR3 covers 13 residues. V lost 5 bases to trimming and J lost 0 bases, with 7 bases between them. CDR3 bases: TGTGCCAGCAGCCCGACAGCTAACTATGGCTACACCTTC. The encoded protein is CASSPTANYGYTF.

The V gene is TRBV4-3, the J gene TRBJ1-3; D unclear. V was cut by 5 bases and J by 3 bases, with 8 bases left in between. The CDR3 sequence is 13 residues long. Germline V CDR1 and CDR2: LGHNA, YSLEER. The CDR3: CASSEGIGNTIYF. The CDR3 DNA reads TGCGCCAGCAGCGAGGGAATTGGAAACACCATATATTTT.

The CDR3 region has the DNA TGTGCCAGCACTCGGACTAGCGGGAGGAGGGCAGATACGCAGTATTTT. Encoded protein: CASTRTSGRRADTQYF. The rearrangement uses TRBV28 and TRBJ2-3; 14 nucleotides match TRBD2. Germline CDR1 reads MDHEN; CDR2 reads SYDVKM. Trimming removed 7 bases from V and 4 bases from J; junction bases left unmatched: 7. This CDR3 is 16 amino acids long.

The chain joins TRBV28 to TRBJ2-7; 9 bases align to TRBD2. The CDR3 has 14 residues. Trimming removed 6 bases from V and 2 bases from J; junction bases left unmatched: 5. The germline gives CDR1 MDHEN, CDR2 SYDVKM. CDR3 DNA sequence: TGTGCCAGCAGGGTTAGCGGGAGCCCCTACGAGCAGTACTTC. This translates into CASRVSGSPYEQYF. Variable domain in full (rest from reference TRBV28 and TRBJ2-7): DVKVTQSSRYLVKRTGEKVFLECVQDMDHENMFWYRQDPGLGLRLIYFSYDVKMKEKGDIPEGYSVSREKKERFSLILESASTNQTSMYLCASRVSGSPYEQYFGPGTRLTVT.